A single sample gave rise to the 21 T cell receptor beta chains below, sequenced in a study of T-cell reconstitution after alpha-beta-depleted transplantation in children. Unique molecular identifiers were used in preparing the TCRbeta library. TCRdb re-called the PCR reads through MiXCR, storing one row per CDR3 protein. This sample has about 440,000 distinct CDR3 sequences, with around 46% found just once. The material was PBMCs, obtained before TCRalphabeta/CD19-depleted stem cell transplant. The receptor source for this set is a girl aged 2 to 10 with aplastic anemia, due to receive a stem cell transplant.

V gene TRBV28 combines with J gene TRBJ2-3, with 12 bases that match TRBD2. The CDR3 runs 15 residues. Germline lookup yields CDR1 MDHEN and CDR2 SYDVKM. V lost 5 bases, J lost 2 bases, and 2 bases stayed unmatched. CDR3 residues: CASSRTSGVTDTQYF. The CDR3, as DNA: TGTGCCAGCAGTCGGACTAGCGGGGTCACAGATACGCAGTATTTT.

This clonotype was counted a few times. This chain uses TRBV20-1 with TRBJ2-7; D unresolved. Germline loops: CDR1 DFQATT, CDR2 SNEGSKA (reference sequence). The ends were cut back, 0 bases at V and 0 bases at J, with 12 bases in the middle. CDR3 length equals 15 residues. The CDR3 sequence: CSARDPGGSSYEQYF. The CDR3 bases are TGCAGTGCTAGAGATCCGGGCGGTAGCTCCTACGAGCAGTACTTC.

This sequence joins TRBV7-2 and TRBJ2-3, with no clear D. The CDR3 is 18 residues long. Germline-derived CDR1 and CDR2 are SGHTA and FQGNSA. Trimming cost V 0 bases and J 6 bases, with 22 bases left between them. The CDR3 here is CASSLALTSSGREDTQYF. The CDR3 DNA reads TGTGCCAGCAGCTTAGCGTTAACCTCCTCAGGACGCGAGGATACGCAGTATTTT.

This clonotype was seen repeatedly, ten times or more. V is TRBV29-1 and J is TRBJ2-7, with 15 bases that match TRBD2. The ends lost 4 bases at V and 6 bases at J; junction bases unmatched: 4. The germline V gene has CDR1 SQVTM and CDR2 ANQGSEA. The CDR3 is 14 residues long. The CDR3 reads CSVVKGLAGGEQYF. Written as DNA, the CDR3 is TGCAGCGTTGTAAAGGGACTAGCGGGAGGCGAGCAGTACTTC.

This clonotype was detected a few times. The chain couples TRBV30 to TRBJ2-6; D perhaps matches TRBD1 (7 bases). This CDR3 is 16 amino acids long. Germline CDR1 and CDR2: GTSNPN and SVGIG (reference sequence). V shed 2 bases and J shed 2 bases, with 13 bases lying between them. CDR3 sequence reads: CAWSRTGGAGANVLTF. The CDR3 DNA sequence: TGTGCCTGGAGTAGGACAGGCGGGGCTGGGGCCAACGTCCTGACTTTC.

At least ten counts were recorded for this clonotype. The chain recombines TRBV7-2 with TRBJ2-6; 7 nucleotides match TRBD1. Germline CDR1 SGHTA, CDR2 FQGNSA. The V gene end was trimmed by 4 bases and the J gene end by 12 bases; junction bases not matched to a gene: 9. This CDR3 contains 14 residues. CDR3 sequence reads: CASSSGQIDGVLTF. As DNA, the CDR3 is TGTGCCAGCAGCTCGGGACAGATTGATGGCGTCCTGACTTTC.

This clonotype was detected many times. This CDR3 reads CAADYTGELFF. CDR3 coding DNA: TGTGCCGCCGATTACACCGGGGAGCTGTTTTTT. This sequence joins TRBV12-3 or TRBV12-4 and TRBJ2-2; D not resolved. V dropped 11 bases and J dropped 3 bases, with 7 bases sitting between them. This CDR3 has 11 amino acids.

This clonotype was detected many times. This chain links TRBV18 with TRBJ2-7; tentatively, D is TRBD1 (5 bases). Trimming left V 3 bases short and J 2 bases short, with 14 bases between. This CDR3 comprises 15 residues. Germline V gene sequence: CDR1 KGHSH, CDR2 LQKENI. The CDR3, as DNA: TGTGCCAGCTCACCCCAACTGACAGCCGCCTACGAGCAGTACTTC. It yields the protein CASSPQLTAAYEQYF.

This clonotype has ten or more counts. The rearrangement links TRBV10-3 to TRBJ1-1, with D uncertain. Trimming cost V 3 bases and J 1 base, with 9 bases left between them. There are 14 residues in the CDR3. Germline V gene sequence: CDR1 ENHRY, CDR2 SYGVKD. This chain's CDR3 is CAISEAGRNTEAFF. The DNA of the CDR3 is TGTGCCATCAGTGAAGCGGGGAGGAACACTGAAGCTTTCTTT.

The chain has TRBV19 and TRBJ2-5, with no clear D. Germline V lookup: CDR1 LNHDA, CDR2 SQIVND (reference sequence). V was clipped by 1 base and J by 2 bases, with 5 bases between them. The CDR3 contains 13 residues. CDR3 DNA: TGTGCCAGTAGTATAGTCAGTCAAGAGACCCAGTACTTC. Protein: CASSIVSQETQYF.

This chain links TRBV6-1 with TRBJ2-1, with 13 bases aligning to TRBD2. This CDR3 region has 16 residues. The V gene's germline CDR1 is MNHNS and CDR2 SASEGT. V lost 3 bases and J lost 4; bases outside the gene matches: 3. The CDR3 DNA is TGTGCCAGCAGTGACCGACTAGCGGGAGGATACAATGAGCAGTTCTTC. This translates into CASSDRLAGGYNEQFF.

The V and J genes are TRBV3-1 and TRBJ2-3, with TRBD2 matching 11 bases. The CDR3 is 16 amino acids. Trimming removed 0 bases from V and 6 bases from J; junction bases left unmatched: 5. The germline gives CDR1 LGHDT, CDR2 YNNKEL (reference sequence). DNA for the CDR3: TGTGCCAGCAGCCAAGATCGACTAGCGGGAACGGATACGCAGTATTTT. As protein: CASSQDRLAGTDTQYF.

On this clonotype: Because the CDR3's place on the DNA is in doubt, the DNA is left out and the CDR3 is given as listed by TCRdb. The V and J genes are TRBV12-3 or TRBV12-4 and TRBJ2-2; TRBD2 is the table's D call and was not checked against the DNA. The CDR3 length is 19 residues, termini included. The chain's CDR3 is CASSLRVSAGAPAPGSCFF.

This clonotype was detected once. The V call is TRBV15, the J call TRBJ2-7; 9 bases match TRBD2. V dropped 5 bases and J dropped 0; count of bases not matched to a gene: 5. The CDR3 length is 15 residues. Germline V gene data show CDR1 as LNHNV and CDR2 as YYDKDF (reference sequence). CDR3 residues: CATSRASGTSYEQYF. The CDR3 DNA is TGTGCCACCAGCCGCGCTAGCGGGACCTCCTACGAGCAGTACTTC.

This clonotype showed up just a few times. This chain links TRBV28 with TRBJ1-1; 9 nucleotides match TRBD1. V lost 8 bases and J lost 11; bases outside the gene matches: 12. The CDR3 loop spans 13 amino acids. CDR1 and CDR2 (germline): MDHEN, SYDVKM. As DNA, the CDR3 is TGTGCCAGCTTAGGGGACAGGGTCTCGGAGGCTTTCTTT. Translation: CASLGDRVSEAFF.

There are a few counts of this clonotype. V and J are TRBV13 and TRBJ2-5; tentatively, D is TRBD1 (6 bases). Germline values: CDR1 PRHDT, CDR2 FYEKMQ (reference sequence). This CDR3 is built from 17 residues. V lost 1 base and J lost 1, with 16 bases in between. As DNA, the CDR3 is TGTGCCAGCAGCTTAGAGGGAATGGGGGCCCCCCAAGAGACCCAGTACTTC. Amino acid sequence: CASSLEGMGAPQETQYF.

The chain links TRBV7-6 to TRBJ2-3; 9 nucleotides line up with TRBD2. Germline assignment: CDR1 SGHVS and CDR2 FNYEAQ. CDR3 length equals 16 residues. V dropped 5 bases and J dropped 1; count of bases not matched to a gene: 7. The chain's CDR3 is CASSPREGRGTDTQYF. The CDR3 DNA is TGTGCCAGCAGCCCGCGGGAGGGCCGGGGCACAGATACGCAGTATTTT.

This chain's CDR3 is CASSLPDRETQYF. CDR3 in DNA: TGCGCCAGCAGCTTGCCGGACCGGGAGACCCAGTACTTC. The rearrangement links TRBV5-1 to TRBJ2-5; D remains ambiguous. This CDR3 has 13 amino acids. Trimming removed 1 base from V and 5 bases from J, with 9 bases in between. CDR1 and CDR2 from the germline V gene are SGHRS and YFSETQ.

CDR3 nucleotides: TGCAGTGCCCCAAGGCTTTACACAGATACGCAGTATTTT. Protein sequence: CSAPRLYTDTQYF. V usage is TRBV20-1 and J usage is TRBJ2-3; D is unresolved. V dropped 6 bases and J dropped 2 bases, with 12 bases sitting between them. The CDR3 length is 13 residues. Per the germline V gene, CDR1 is DFQATT and CDR2 is SNEGSKA (reference sequence).

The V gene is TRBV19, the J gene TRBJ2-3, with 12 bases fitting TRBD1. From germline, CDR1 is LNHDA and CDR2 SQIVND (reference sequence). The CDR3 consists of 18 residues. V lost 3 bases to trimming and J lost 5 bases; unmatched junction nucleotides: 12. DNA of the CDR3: TGTGCCAGTAGTATCACATACCGGGACAGGGGGCTCGAAGATACGCAGTATTTT. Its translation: CASSITYRDRGLEDTQYF.

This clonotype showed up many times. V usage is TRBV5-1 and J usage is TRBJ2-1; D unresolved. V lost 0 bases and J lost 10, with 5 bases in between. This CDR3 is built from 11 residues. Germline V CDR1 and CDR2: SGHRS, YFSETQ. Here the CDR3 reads CASSLAQEQFF. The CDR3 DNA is TGCGCCAGCAGCTTGGCCCAGGAGCAGTTCTTC.